One and the same sample provided the 10 T cell receptor beta chains below, sequenced in a study of blood T cell repertoires in COVID-19. The assay was immunoSEQ multiplex PCR, and TCRdb's table has in-frame clones only and misses some. Here the sample spans 250,000 or so clones, 83% being singletons. Input material: peripheral blood. The receptors shown here come from a human donor in a cohort sampled during active COVID-19.

This chain joins TRBV6-6 and TRBJ2-5, with D unclear. Trimming took 5 bases from V and 1 from J, leaving 5 bases between them. The CDR3 loop spans 12 amino acids. Germline assignment: CDR1 MNHNY and CDR2 SVGAGI (reference sequence). The CDR3 sequence: CASSIRQETQYF. CDR3 DNA sequence: TGTGCCAGCAGTATTCGCCAAGAGACCCAGTACTTC.

The chain joins TRBV9 to TRBJ2-5; no firm D call. V was clipped by 0 bases and J by 1 base, with 10 bases between them. The CDR3 is made up of 15 amino acids. The germline V gene has CDR1 SGDLS and CDR2 YYNGEE. The CDR3 sequence is CASSVGARSQETQYF. The CDR3 DNA reads as TGTGCCAGCAGCGTAGGGGCAAGAAGCCAAGAGACCCAGTACTTC.

The rearrangement links TRBV7-8 to TRBJ2-7; no firm D call. The V gene lost 5 bases and the J gene lost 0 bases, with 8 bases spanning the gap. CDR3 length: 13 residues. Germline CDR1 is SGHVS and CDR2 is FQNEAQ. The CDR3 region has the DNA TGTGCCAGCAGCGGTGGCCCCTCCTACGAGCAGTACTTC. This sequence encodes CASSGGPSYEQYF.

The V and J genes are TRBV19 and TRBJ2-2; 7 bases line up with TRBD1. This CDR3 comprises 17 residues. CDR1 is LNHDA, CDR2 SQIVND, per germline (reference sequence). Unmatched junction bases numbered 11, after V lost 5 bases and J lost 2 bases. CDR3 bases: TGTGCCAGTAGTTCATTCCTCGGGACAGTAAACACCGGGGAGCTGTTTTTT. Translating it yields CASSSFLGTVNTGELFF.

V and J are TRBV5-1 and TRBJ2-5, with TRBD1 matching over 7 bases. The CDR3 covers 14 residues. Looked up from germline, CDR1 is SGHRS and CDR2 is YFSETQ. V lost 4 bases to trimming and J lost 1 base; unmatched junction nucleotides: 4. The CDR3, as DNA: TGCGCCAGCAGCGTCCGGGACAGCCAAGAGACCCAGTACTTC. As protein: CASSVRDSQETQYF.

This clone was seen a few times. The chain employs TRBV19 and TRBJ1-6; D not certain. Germline V CDR1 and CDR2: LNHDA, SQIVND (reference sequence). There are 16 residues in the CDR3. V was cut by 7 bases and J by 0 bases, with 13 bases left in between. The CDR3 protein is CASTARESSYNSPLHF. The CDR3 DNA follows: TGTGCCAGTACCGCCCGGGAGAGCTCCTATAATTCACCCCTCCACTTT.

The chain carries TRBV19 and TRBJ2-7; D might be TRBD2 (6 bases). Trimming left V 3 bases short and J 6 bases short, with 9 bases between. This CDR3 is built from 12 residues. The germline CDR1 and CDR2 sequences are LNHDA and SQIVND (reference sequence). DNA for the CDR3: TGTGCCAGTAGTATTTTCGGGGGCGAGCAGTACTTC. It encodes CASSIFGGEQYF. The full variable domain, rest sourced from reference TRBV19 and TRBJ2-7, is DGGITQSPKYLFRKEGQNVTLSCEQNLNHDAMYWYRQDPGQGLRLIYYSQIVNDFQKGDIAEGYSVSREKKESFPLTVTSAQKNPTAFYLCASSIFGGEQYFGPGTRLTVT.

The chain joins TRBV5-1 to TRBJ2-3, with 13 nucleotides matching TRBD2. The CDR3 has 17 amino acids. Germline V gives CDR1 SGHRS, CDR2 YFSETQ. With 2 bases clipped from V and 1 base from J, the junction kept 4 bases outside the gene matches. The CDR3 spells CASSLWTSGGRTDTQYF. The CDR3 nucleotides are TGCGCCAGCAGCTTATGGACTAGCGGGGGCCGCACAGATACGCAGTATTTT.

The chain joins TRBV24-1 to TRBJ2-2, with D unresolved. The CDR3 loop spans 14 amino acids. Trimming removed 5 bases from V and 3 bases from J, with 9 bases in between. Germline CDR1 KGHDR, CDR2 SFDVKD. The CDR3: CATSGSLDTGELFF. CDR3 bases: TGTGCCACCAGTGGGTCCTTAGACACCGGGGAGCTGTTTTTT.

This CDR3 reads CASSIGQGPGSPLHF. The DNA of the CDR3 is TGTGCCAGTAGTATCGGTCAGGGGCCAGGCTCACCCCTCCACTTT. This sequence joins TRBV19 and TRBJ1-6; TRBD1 is a possible D gene (6 bases). Trimming cost V 3 bases and J 10 bases, with 16 bases left between them. The CDR3 is 15 amino acids. Germline assignment: CDR1 LNHDA and CDR2 SQIVND (reference sequence). Filled out from reference TRBV19 and TRBJ1-6, the complete variable domain reads DGGITQSPKYLFRKEGQNVTLSCEQNLNHDAMYWYRQDPGQGLRLIYYSQIVNDFQKGDIAEGYSVSREKKESFPLTVTSAQKNPTAFYLCASSIGQGPGSPLHFGNGTRLTVT.